This T cell receptor beta chain is from a study of TIL therapy for anti-PD-1-resistant metastatic lung cancer. Study-wide context: Tumors carried a median around 1.4 non-synonymous mutations per megabase.

The germline CDR1 and CDR2 sequences are SQVTM and ANQGSEA. This CDR3 has 16 residues. Trimming took 0 bases from V and 0 from J; bases not matched to a gene: 7. The immunoSEQ assay was v3. Only in-frame clones appear in the TCRdb table, and some are missing; sequencing was by immunoSEQ multiplex PCR. Of tens of thousands of clones listed, roughly 79% were seen once; the top ten hold roughly 7%. The sample's time point: pre-treatment sample, taken before nivolumab and TIL therapy. This rearrangement joins TRBV29-1 to TRBJ1-1, with TRBD1 matching 7 bases. The TCR was taken from a person between 30 and 80 years old with non-small cell lung cancer. The material sequenced was blood, taken at baseline. This CDR3 reads CSVEDSGRGLNTEAFF. The CDR3 DNA reads TGCAGCGTTGAAGACTCAGGTAGGGGGCTGAACACTGAAGCTTTCTTT.